Listed below are T cell receptor beta chains from one sample, sequenced in a study of T cell repertoires in cytomegalovirus infection. The antigens of these receptors remain unknown. TCRdb independently ran MiXCR on the reads; one entry per CDR3 protein. Among about 890,000 distinct CDR3 sequences listed, less than 35% were seen once. This specimen consisted of cultured CD8+ T cells from PBMCs, obtained from culture after CMV antigen stimulation. These receptors were obtained from a human donor in good health (CMV status not recorded). Some clones in this sample may be carry-over from other donors' samples. Each CDR3 is given with its conserved first and last residue. A D gene is named only where the DNA matches it firmly. Clone sizes are given selectively: once, few, many, or a class where the clone is expanded.

CDR3 protein | CDR3 DNA | J gene | D gene | V gene | clone size
CASSVAGGPGNEQFF | TGTGCCAGCAGCGTAGCGGGGGGGCCCGGCAATGAGCAGTTCTTC | TRBJ2-1 | TRBD2 | TRBV5-8 | NA
CASSPLDPSTGFYGYTF | TGTGCCAGCAGTCCTCTCGACCCCTCCACAGGTTTCTATGGCTACACCTTC | TRBJ1-2 | NA | TRBV6-1 | few
CASSDSGVVDTQYF | TGTGCCAGCAGTGATAGCGGGGTTGTAGATACGCAGTATTTT | TRBJ2-3 | TRBD2 | TRBV28 | many
CAIKTGDGYTF | TGTGCCATCAAAACCGGGGATGGCTACACCTTC | TRBJ1-2 | NA | TRBV10-3 | NA
CASSPGQVISYEQYF | TGTGCCAGCAGCCCTGGACAGGTGATCTCCTACGAGCAGTACTTC | TRBJ2-7 | TRBD1 | TRBV12-3/TRBV12-4 | NA
CASSGDRGDAFF | TGTGCCAGCAGTGGGGACAGGGGCGACGCTTTCTTT | TRBJ1-1 | TRBD1 | TRBV9 | NA
CASFGGGADTQYF | TGTGCCAGCTTTGGCGGGGGGGCAGATACGCAGTATTTT | TRBJ2-3 | TRBD2 | TRBV12-3/TRBV12-4 | NA
CAISEEVAASDTQYF | TGTGCCATCAGTGAGGAGGTTGCTGCCTCGGATACGCAGTATTTT | TRBJ2-3 | NA | TRBV10-3 | few
CASSLVYLGNTEAFF | TGTGCCAGCAGCTTAGTATATCTAGGGAACACTGAAGCTTTCTTT | TRBJ1-1 | NA | TRBV7-2 | many
CASTNGLYSGANVLTF | TGTGCCAGCACCAACGGACTGTACTCTGGGGCCAACGTCCTGACTTTC | TRBJ2-6 | NA | TRBV7-2 | many
CASSLAVGPFQETQYF | TGTGCCAGCAGCTTAGCAGTGGGGCCTTTCCAAGAGACCCAGTACTTC | TRBJ2-5 | NA | TRBV11-2 | few
CASSNGGIYNEQFF | TGCGCCAGCAGCAACGGGGGAATCTACAATGAGCAGTTCTTC | TRBJ2-1 | NA | TRBV4-1 | once
CASSLDSRGQGADYGYTF | TGTGCCAGCAGCTTAGACTCCCGCGGACAGGGGGCCGACTATGGCTACACCTTC | TRBJ1-2 | TRBD1 | TRBV7-6 | NA
CASRGAGDTIYF | TGTGCCAGCAGAGGGGCTGGGGACACCATATATTTT | TRBJ1-3 | NA | TRBV27 | NA
CASSALEGRYEQYF | TGTGCCAGCAGTGCGTTGGAAGGGAGGTACGAGCAGTACTTC | TRBJ2-7 | NA | TRBV25-1 | few
CASSPGGSGTQETQYF | TGTGCCAGCAGCCCCGGCGGTAGCGGTACCCAAGAGACCCAGTACTTC | TRBJ2-5 | NA | TRBV7-3 | NA
CATSGRDRGLGETQYF | TGTGCCACCAGTGGAAGGGACAGGGGGCTTGGGGAGACCCAGTACTTC | TRBJ2-5 | TRBD1 | TRBV24-1 | few
CASIPGRGSTDTQYF | TGTGCCAGCATTCCCGGCAGAGGAAGCACAGATACGCAGTATTTT | TRBJ2-3 | NA | TRBV2 | NA
CASGRQGRTQYF | TGTGCCAGCGGCCGACAGGGGCGAACCCAGTACTTC | TRBJ2-5 | TRBD1 | TRBV7-9 | NA
CASSLKVGGIYGYTF | TGTGCCAGCAGCCTCAAGGTGGGGGGGATCTATGGCTACACCTTC | TRBJ1-2 | NA | TRBV7-9 | few
CASSSGGETQYF | TGTGCCAGCAGCTCAGGGGGGGAGACCCAGTACTTC | TRBJ2-5 | NA | TRBV7-9 | many
CASSYSTGIEAFF | TGTGCCAGCAGTTACTCGACGGGGATTGAAGCTTTCTTT | TRBJ1-1 | NA | TRBV6-8 | NA
CSARVRGRPTNEKLFF | TGCAGTGCTAGAGTCAGGGGAAGACCAACTAATGAAAAACTGTTTTTT | TRBJ1-4 | NA | TRBV20-1 | NA
CASSPRTGGGNQPQHF | TGTGCCAGCAGCCCAAGGACAGGGGGGGGCAATCAGCCCCAGCATTTT | TRBJ1-5 | TRBD1 | TRBV7-6 | many
CASNLAEAGAGANVLTF | TGTGCCAGCAACTTAGCGGAGGCAGGGGCTGGGGCCAACGTCCTGACTTTC | TRBJ2-6 | NA | TRBV7-6 | NA
CASSSLWGGSYEQYF | TGTGCCAGCAGTTCTCTCTGGGGGGGGTCCTACGAGCAGTACTTC | TRBJ2-7 | TRBD2 | TRBV6-5 | NA
CASISSGQASLYGYTF | TGTGCCAGCATTAGCTCGGGGCAGGCTAGCCTCTATGGCTACACCTTC | TRBJ1-2 | NA | TRBV7-6 | NA
CSARDRVWYEQYF | TGCAGTGCTAGGGACAGGGTGTGGTACGAGCAGTACTTC | TRBJ2-7 | TRBD1 | TRBV20-1 | NA
CASSFKDGYTF | TGCGCCAGCAGCTTTAAGGATGGCTACACCTTC | TRBJ1-2 | NA | TRBV5-1 | NA
CASSLGGGVHTEAFF | TGTGCCAGCAGCTTAGGGGGGGGGGTACACACTGAAGCTTTCTTT | TRBJ1-1 | NA | TRBV7-9 | NA
CSAEGRAGRHEQFF | TGCAGTGCGGAGGGGCGAGCAGGTCGCCATGAGCAGTTCTTC | TRBJ2-1 | NA | TRBV20-1 | once